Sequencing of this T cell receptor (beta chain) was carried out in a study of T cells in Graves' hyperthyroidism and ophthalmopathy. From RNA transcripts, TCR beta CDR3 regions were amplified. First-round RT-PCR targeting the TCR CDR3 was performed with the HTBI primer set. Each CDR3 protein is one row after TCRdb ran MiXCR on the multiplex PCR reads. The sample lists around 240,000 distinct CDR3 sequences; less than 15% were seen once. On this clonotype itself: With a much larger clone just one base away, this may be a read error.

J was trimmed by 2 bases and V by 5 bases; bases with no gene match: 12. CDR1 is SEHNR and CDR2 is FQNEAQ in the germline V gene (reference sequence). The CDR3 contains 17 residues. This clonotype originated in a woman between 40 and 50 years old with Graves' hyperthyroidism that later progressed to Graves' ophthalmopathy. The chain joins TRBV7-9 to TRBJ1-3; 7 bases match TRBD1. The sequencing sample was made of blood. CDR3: CASSHSLTGAPGNTIYF. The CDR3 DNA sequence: TGTGCCAGCAGCCATTCCTTAACAGGGGCCCCTGGAAACACCATATATTTT.